The rows below give T cell receptor beta chains drawn from one sample of a study of Graves' ophthalmopathy and Graves' hyperthyroidism. TCRdb processed the multiplex PCR reads anew with MiXCR; each CDR3 protein has one entry. The sample lists 560,000 or so distinct CDR3 sequences; approximately 35% were seen once. Sequencing used peripheral blood or thyroid tissue (not recorded which). The source is an adult man with Graves' hyperthyroidism. Both conserved end residues are part of each CDR3. The order of the fields is J gene, clone size, V gene, D gene, CDR3 DNA, CDR3 protein. D genes are given only for firm matches. Part of the rows lack a size; the others show once, few, many or a class for expanded clones.

TRBJ2-2 | . | TRBV2 | . | TGTGCCAGCAGTGAAAGAGAAACCGGGGAGCTGTTTTTT | CASSERETGELFF
TRBJ2-7 | few | TRBV28 | . | TGTGCCAGCAGTTTCAGTCAGGGGAGAGCCTACGAGCAGTACTTC | CASSFSQGRAYEQYF
TRBJ2-5 | . | TRBV7-9 | . | TGTGCCAGCAGCTCGTCCAGCAGTTTCCAGACTAAAGAGACCCAGTACTTC | CASSSSSSFQTKETQYF
TRBJ2-7 | many | TRBV12-3/TRBV12-4 | . | TGTGCCAGCAGTTTTGCAACGGCAGTCTACGAGCAGTACTTC | CASSFATAVYEQYF
TRBJ2-3 | few | TRBV10-3 | . | TGTGCCATCAGACCGGACGGAGGAGCGACAGATACGCAGTATTTT | CAIRPDGGATDTQYF
TRBJ1-2 | many | TRBV29-1 | . | TGCAGCGTAGAGTACCGGGAACTTAACTATGGCTACACCTTC | CSVEYRELNYGYTF
TRBJ2-5 | many | TRBV13 | . | TGTGCCAGCAGCATCCCCGGGGGTCGGGAGACCCAGTACTTC | CASSIPGGRETQYF
TRBJ2-7 | . | TRBV7-2 | . | TGTGCCAGCAGCTGGGACACTCGGGATTTCGAGCAGTGCTTC | CASSWDTRDFEQCF
TRBJ1-5 | . | TRBV12-3/TRBV12-4 | . | TGTGCCAGCAGTCTAGCGGGGCAAGAGACCCAGCATTTT | CASSLAGQETQHF
TRBJ1-1 | . | TRBV5-1 | TRBD1 | TGCGCCAGCAGCCCTGGACAGGGGGTTTGGACTGAAGCTTTCTTT | CASSPGQGVWTEAFF
TRBJ2-7 | many | TRBV15 | . | TGTGCCACCAGCAGTGACTTCTCCTACGAGCAGTACTTC | CATSSDFSYEQYF
TRBJ1-2 | many | TRBV6-5 | . | TGTGCCAGCAGTCCCACGGACGGAAAACATGGCTACACCTTC | CASSPTDGKHGYTF
TRBJ2-5 | . | TRBV7-8 | . | TGTGCCAGCAGTTTAGACTCTGGGGGGACGGAGACCCAGTACTTC | CASSLDSGGTETQYF
TRBJ1-1 | few | TRBV19 | . | TGTGCCAGTAGTATATTCGGGGGCGGCAACACTGAAGCTTTCTTT | CASSIFGGGNTEAFF
TRBJ2-5 | many | TRBV19 | TRBD2 | TGTGCCAGTAGTCGTAGGGCGCTAGCGGGAGGAAAAGAGACCCAGTACTTC | CASSRRALAGGKETQYF
TRBJ2-5 | . | TRBV6-5 | . | TGTGCCAGCAGCCCGACAGGCCGAGGGACCCAGTACTTC | CASSPTGRGTQYF
TRBJ2-7 | . | TRBV4-1 | . | TGCGCCAGCAGCGTAGGAAAAGACCGGGACACCGAGCAGTACTTC | CASSVGKDRDTEQYF
TRBJ2-5 | many | TRBV29-1 | TRBD2 | TGCAGCGTTGGAAGCGGGGGGGCGCAAGAGACCCAGTACTTC | CSVGSGGAQETQYF
TRBJ2-5 | many | TRBV12-3/TRBV12-4 | TRBD2 | TGTGCCAGCAGTCCCGGGAGACTAGCGGGGGCCAAAGAGACCCAGTACTTC | CASSPGRLAGAKETQYF
TRBJ1-5 | . | TRBV12-3/TRBV12-4 | TRBD1 | TGTGCCAGCAGCCGAATACTGGGACCGGGACAGGACAGCAATCAGCCCCAGCATTTT | CASSRILGPGQDSNQPQHF
TRBJ1-2 | . | TRBV6-5 | . | TGTGCCAGCAGTTATGGGTCAGGACCCGAGGTCTTTGGCTACACCTTC | CASSYGSGPEVFGYTF
TRBJ2-3 | . | TRBV4-1 | . | TGCGCCAGCAGCCAAGATAGGGGCCCAGATACGCAGTATTTT | CASSQDRGPDTQYF
TRBJ1-1 | . | TRBV27 | TRBD1 | TGTGCCAGCAGCCTTGGAATTGGGACAGGGGGGCCTGAAGCTTTCTTT | CASSLGIGTGGPEAFF
TRBJ1-4 | . | TRBV19 | . | TGTGCCAGTAGTTCCCAGGACGGAGGTAGTGAAAAACTGTTTTTT | CASSSQDGGSEKLFF
TRBJ1-1 | many | TRBV7-9 | . | TGTGCCAGCAGCTTATGGTCTAACACTGAAGCTTTCTTT | CASSLWSNTEAFF
TRBJ1-5 | . | TRBV19 | . | TGTGCCAGTAGTTCAGGGAGCAGGGGCAATCAGCCCCAGCATTTT | CASSSGSRGNQPQHF
TRBJ1-2 | many | TRBV7-9 | TRBD1 | TGTGCCAGCAGCTTACCTCCGGACAGGTTCTATGGCTACACCTTC | CASSLPPDRFYGYTF
TRBJ2-7 | many | TRBV29-1 | TRBD1 | TGCAGCGTTGGACAGGGCATCGACGAGCAGTACTTC | CSVGQGIDEQYF
TRBJ2-5 | many | TRBV4-1 | TRBD1 | TGCGCCAGCAGCCAATTTCAGGGGGCTGGGACCCAGTACTTC | CASSQFQGAGTQYF
TRBJ2-3 | . | TRBV7-2 | . | TGTGCCAGCAGCTTAATGTCCCAGCCAACGGATACGCAGTATTTT | CASSLMSQPTDTQYF
TRBJ2-5 | many | TRBV12-3/TRBV12-4 | TRBD1 | TGTGCCAGCAGCCGAGACACAGGGGGCAACGGAGAGACCCAGTACTTC | CASSRDTGGNGETQYF
TRBJ2-7 | few | TRBV27 | TRBD1 | TGTGCCAGCAGTTTAGTCCGGGACAGGGCCTACGAGCAGTACTTC | CASSLVRDRAYEQYF
TRBJ2-7 | many | TRBV7-9 | TRBD2 | TGTGCCAGCAGCGCCGGACTAGTCCCCTACGAGCAGTACTTC | CASSAGLVPYEQYF
TRBJ1-3 | . | TRBV19 | . | TGTGCCAGTAACTCGGGGGGTCGCGGGGAGTCTGGAAACACCATATATTTT | CASNSGGRGESGNTIYF
TRBJ2-1 | . | TRBV7-3 | TRBD2 | TGTGCCAGCAGCTCGGGACTAGCGGGAGATATTCTGTCGTGGCAGTTCTTC | CASSSGLAGDILSWQFF
TRBJ2-1 | few | TRBV15 | TRBD2 | TGTGCCACCAGCAGACTAGCGGGAGGCCGGGCTCCTGAGCAGTTCTTC | CATSRLAGGRAPEQFF
TRBJ2-3 | few | TRBV24-1 | . | TGTGCCACCAGTGATTTGATAGGTACGCAGTATTTT | CATSDLIGTQYF
TRBJ1-5 | . | TRBV12-3/TRBV12-4 | TRBD1 | TGTGCCAGCAGTTTAGCAGGACAGGGGGGTCAGCCCCAGCATTTT | CASSLAGQGGQPQHF
TRBJ1-1 | few | TRBV27 | . | TGTGCCAGCCGCAGGGGTCCTGAAGCTTTCTTT | CASRRGPEAFF
TRBJ2-7 | . | TRBV27 | TRBD1 | TGTGCCAGTATCGCAACGGGACAGGGGGCTTACGAGCAGTACTTC | CASIATGQGAYEQYF
TRBJ2-7 | many | TRBV6-5 | . | TGTGCCAGCAGTGCCTCCAGGGGAGGAACCTACGAGCAGTACTTC | CASSASRGGTYEQYF
TRBJ1-6 | once | TRBV10-2 | . | TGCGTCAGCTCAGAGGGTCCCGGGTCACCCCTCCACTTT | CVSSEGPGSPLHF